The clone carrying this T cell receptor (beta chain) was counted only a few times. The same CDR3 arises from other DNA sequences in this sample as well. The sample belongs to a study of beta chain features in type 1 diabetes. With 5 bases clipped from V and 1 base from J, the junction kept 4 bases outside the gene matches. The CDR3 length is 15 residues. Germline-derived CDR1 and CDR2 are MDHEN and SYDVKM. Expressed TCRB transcripts were sequenced, since all the RNA that had been isolated was reverse transcribed. Repertoires were generated with immunoSEQ multiplex PCR, while TCRdb's copy carries only in-frame clones and drops some. The data show 680,000 or so clones, around a sixth seen once.

The chain employs TRBV28 and TRBJ1-5; 8 nucleotides match TRBD1. The sequenced sample was naive CD4+ T cells from blood. The receptor was isolated from a man between 18 and 35 years old in good health. The CDR3 DNA reads TGTGCCAGCAGTCCCACAGGGGGAAGCAATCAGCCCCAGCATTTT. Protein sequence: CASSPTGGSNQPQHF.